This TCR beta chain was sequenced during a study of cytomegalovirus exposure and HLA in healthy donors. Regarding the study as a whole: The authors listed about 170 TCR beta chains as cytomegalovirus-associated. TCR sequences were mostly rare, though some public TCRs occurred in many donors.

Trimming removed 6 bases at V and 0 bases at J, with 11 bases between. The CDR3 is 13 residues long. The germline gives CDR1 SQVTM, CDR2 ANQGSEA. Using immunoSEQ multiplex PCR, the repertoire was profiled, and TCRdb retains in-frame clones only, with some absent. Among fewer than 250,000 clones listed, about 82% were seen once. A note on this clone: As yet, its antigen is unknown.

The chain has TRBV29-1 and TRBJ1-2; D is ambiguous. Material: PBMCs. This TCR was recovered from a woman aged 18-29 years in good health and CMV-seronegative. CDR3: CSVIPRANYGYTF. DNA for the CDR3: TGCAGCGTGATTCCACGGGCTAACTATGGCTACACCTTC.